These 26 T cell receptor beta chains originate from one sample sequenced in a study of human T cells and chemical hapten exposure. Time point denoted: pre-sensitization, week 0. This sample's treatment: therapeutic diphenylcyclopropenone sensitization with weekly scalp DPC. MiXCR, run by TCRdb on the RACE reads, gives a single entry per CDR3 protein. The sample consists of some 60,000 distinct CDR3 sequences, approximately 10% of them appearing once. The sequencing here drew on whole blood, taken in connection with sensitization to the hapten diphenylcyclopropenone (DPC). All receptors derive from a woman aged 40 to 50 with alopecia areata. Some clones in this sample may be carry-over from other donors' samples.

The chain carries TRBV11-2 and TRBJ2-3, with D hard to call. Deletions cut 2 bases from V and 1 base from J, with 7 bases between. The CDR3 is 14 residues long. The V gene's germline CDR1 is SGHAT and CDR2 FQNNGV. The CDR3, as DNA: TGTGCCAGCAGCTTAATCCCTCGCACAGATACGCAGTATTTT. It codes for CASSLIPRTDTQYF.

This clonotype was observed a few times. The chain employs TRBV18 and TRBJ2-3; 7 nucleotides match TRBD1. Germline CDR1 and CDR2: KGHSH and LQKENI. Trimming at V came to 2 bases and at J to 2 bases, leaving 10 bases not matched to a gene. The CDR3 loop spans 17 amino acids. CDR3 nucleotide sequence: TGTGCCAGCTCACCAAGTTCTCCAGGGGGAAACACAGATACGCAGTATTTT. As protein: CASSPSSPGGNTDTQYF. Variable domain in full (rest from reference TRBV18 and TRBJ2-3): NAGVMQNPRHLVRRRGQEARLRCSPMKGHSHVYWYRQLPEEGLKFMVYLQKENIIDESGMPKERFSAEFPKEGPSILRIQQVVRGDSAAYFCASSPSSPGGNTDTQYFGPGTRLTVL.

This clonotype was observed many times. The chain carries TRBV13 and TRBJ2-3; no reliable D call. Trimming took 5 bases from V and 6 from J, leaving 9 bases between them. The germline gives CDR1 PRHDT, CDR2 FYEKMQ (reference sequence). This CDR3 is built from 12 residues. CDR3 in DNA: TGTGCCAGCAGCCTGTCCGGGGATACGCAGTATTTT. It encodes CASSLSGDTQYF.

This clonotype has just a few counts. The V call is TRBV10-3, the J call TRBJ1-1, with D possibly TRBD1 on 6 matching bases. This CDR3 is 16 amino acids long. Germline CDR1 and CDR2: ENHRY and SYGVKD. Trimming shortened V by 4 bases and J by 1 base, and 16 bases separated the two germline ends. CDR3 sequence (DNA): TGTGCCATCAGTGGGACCCCCGGAGGGGGGAACACTGAAGCTTTCTTT. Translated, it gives CAISGTPGGGNTEAFF.

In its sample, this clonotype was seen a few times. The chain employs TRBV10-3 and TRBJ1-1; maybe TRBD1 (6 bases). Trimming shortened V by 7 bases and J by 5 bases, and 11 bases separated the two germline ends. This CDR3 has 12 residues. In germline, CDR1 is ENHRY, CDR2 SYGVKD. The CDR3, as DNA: TGTGCCATCAATCAGGGGAGAACTGAAGCTTTCTTT. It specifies CAINQGRTEAFF.

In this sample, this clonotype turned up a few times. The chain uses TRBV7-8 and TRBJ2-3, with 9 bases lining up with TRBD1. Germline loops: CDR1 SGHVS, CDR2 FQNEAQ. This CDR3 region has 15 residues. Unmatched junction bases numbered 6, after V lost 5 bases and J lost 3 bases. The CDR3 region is CASSDRGYRTDTQYF. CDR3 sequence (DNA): TGTGCCAGCAGCGACAGGGGGTACCGGACAGATACGCAGTATTTT.

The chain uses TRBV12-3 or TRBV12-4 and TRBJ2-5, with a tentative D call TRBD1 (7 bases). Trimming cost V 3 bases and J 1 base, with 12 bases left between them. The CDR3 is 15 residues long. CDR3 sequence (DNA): TGTGCCAGCAGTTTCCACAGGGGAGGCCAAGAGACCCAGTACTTC. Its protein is CASSFHRGGQETQYF.

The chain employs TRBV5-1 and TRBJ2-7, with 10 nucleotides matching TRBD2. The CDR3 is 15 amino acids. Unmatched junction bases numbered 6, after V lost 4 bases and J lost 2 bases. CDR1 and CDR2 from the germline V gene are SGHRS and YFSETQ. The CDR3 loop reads CASSERTSGAYEQYF. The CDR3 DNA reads TGCGCCAGCAGCGAAAGGACTAGCGGCGCCTACGAGCAGTACTTC. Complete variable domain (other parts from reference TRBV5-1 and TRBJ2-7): KAGVTQTPRYLIKTRGQQVTLSCSPISGHRSVSWYQQTPGQGLQFLFEYFSETQRNKGNFPGRFSGRQFSNSRSEMNVSTLELGDSALYLCASSERTSGAYEQYFGPGTRLTVT.

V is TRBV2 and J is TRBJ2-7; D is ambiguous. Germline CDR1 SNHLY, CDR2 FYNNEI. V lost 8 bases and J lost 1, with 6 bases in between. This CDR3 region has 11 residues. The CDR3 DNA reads TGTGCCAGCCGTATGTCCTACGAGCAGTACTTC. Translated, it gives CASRMSYEQYF.

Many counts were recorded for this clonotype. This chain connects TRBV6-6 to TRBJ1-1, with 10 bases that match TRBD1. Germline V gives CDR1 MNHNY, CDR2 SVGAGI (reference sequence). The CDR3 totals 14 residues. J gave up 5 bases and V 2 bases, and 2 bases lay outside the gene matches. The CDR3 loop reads CASSYPGQGTEAFF. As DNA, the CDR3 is TGTGCCAGCAGTTACCCGGGACAGGGGACTGAAGCTTTCTTT.

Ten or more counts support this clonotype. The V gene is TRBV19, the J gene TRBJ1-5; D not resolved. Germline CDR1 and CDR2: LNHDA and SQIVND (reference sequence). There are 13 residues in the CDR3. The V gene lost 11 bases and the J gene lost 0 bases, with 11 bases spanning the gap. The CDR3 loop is CASRPYSNQPQHF. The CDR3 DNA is TGTGCCTCTCGGCCCTATAGCAATCAGCCCCAGCATTTT.

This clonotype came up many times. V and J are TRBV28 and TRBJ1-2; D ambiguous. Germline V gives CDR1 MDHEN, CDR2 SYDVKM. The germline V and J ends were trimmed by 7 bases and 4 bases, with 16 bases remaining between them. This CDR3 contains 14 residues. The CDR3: CASTTPGNFYGYTF. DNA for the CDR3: TGTGCCAGCACCACCCCCGGGAACTTCTATGGCTACACCTTC.

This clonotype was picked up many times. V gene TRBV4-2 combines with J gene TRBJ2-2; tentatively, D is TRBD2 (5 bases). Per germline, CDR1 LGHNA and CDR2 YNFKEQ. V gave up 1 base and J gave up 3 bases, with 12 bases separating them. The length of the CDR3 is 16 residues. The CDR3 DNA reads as TGTGCCAGCAGCCAAGGCCCAGGACTCCACACCGGGGAGCTGTTTTTT. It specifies CASSQGPGLHTGELFF.

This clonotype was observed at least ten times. In DNA, the CDR3 is TGTGCCAGCAGTTTACAAGGAGGGACAGGCTTTGAAAAACTGTTTTTT. It encodes CASSLQGGTGFEKLFF. The rearrangement uses TRBV28 and TRBJ1-4; 8 positions agree with TRBD1. V was pared by 2 bases and J by 7 bases, with 9 bases of the junction left unmatched. The CDR3 has 16 residues. Per germline, CDR1 MDHEN and CDR2 SYDVKM.

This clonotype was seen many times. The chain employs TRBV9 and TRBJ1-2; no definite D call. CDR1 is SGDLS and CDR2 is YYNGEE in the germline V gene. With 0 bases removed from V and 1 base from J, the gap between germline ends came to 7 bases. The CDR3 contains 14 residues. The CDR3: CASSVDKLNYGYTF. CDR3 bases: TGTGCCAGCAGCGTAGACAAGCTTAACTATGGCTACACCTTC. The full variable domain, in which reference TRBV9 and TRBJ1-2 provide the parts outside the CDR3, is DSGVTQTPKHLITATGQRVTLRCSPRSGDLSVYWYQQSLDQGLQFLIQYYNGEERAKGNILERFSAQQFPDLHSELNLSSLELGDSALYFCASSVDKLNYGYTFGSGTRLTVV.

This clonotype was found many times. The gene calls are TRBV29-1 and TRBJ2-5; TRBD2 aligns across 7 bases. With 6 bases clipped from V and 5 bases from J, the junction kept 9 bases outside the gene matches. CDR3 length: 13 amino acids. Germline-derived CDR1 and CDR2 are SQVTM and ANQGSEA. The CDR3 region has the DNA TGCAGCGTCCGCCCACTAGCGCTGGAGACCCAGTACTTC. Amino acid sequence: CSVRPLALETQYF.

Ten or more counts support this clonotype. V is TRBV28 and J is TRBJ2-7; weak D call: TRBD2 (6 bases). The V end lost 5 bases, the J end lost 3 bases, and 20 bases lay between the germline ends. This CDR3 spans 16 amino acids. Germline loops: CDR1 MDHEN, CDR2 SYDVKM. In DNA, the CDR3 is TGTGCCAGCAGTCCCCGCGGGGCCGCGCCCCACTACGAGCAGTACTTC. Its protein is CASSPRGAAPHYEQYF.

CDR3 DNA: TGCAGTGCTAGAGATCGAGGGTCGAACACCGGGGAGCTGTTTTTT. It encodes CSARDRGSNTGELFF. The chain is built from TRBV20-1 and TRBJ2-2; tentatively, D is TRBD2 (5 bases). This CDR3 is built from 15 residues. Between the trimmed V and J ends, which lost 0 bases and 0 bases, there was a span of 8 bases. Germline V gives CDR1 DFQATT, CDR2 SNEGSKA (reference sequence).

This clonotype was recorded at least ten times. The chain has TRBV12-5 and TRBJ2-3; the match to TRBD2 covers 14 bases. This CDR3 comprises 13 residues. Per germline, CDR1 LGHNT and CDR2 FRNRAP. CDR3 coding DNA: TGTGTCAGACTAGCGGGGGGGCAAGATACGCAGTATTTT. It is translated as CVRLAGGQDTQYF. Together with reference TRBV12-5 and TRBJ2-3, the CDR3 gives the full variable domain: DARVTQTPRHKVTEMGQEVTMRCQPILGHNTVFWYRQTMMQGLELLAYFRNRAPLDDSGMPKDRFSAEMPDATLATLKIQPSEPRDSAVYFCVRLAGGQDTQYFGPGTRLTVL.

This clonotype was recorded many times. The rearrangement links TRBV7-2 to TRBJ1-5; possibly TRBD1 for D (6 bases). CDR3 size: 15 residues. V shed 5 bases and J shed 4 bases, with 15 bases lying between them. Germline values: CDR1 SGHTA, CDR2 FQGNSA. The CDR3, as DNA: TGTGCCAGCAGCCCAGGGGCTTTAGGGAATCAGCCCCAGCATTTT. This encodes CASSPGALGNQPQHF.

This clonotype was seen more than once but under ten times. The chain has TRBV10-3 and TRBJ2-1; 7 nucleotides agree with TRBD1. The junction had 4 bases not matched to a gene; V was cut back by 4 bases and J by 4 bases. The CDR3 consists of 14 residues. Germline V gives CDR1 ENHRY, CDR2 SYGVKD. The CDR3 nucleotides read TGTGCCATCAGTGTGCTGACAGGGTACAATGAGCAGTTCTTC. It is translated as CAISVLTGYNEQFF.

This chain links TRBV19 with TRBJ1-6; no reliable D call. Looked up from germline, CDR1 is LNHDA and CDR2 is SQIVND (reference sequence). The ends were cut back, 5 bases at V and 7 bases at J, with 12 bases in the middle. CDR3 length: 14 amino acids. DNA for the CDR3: TGTGCCAGTAGTGATACAGTGGGGAATTCACCCCTCCACTTT. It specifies CASSDTVGNSPLHF.

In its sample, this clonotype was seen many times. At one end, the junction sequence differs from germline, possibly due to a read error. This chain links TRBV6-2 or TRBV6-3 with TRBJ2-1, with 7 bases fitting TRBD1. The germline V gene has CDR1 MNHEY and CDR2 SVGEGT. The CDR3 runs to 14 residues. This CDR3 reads CASSHSSTGVEQFF. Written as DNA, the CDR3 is TGTGCCAGCAGTCACTCGAGCACAGGGGTGGAGCAGTTCTTC.

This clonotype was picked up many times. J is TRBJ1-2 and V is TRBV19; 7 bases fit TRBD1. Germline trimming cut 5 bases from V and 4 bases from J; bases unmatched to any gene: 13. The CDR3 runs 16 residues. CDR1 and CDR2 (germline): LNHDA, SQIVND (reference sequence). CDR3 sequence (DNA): TGTGCCAGTAGTCTTCCCCTGCCGGGACAGAGCTATGGCTACACCTTC. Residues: CASSLPLPGQSYGYTF. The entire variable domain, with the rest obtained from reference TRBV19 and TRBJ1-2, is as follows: DGGITQSPKYLFRKEGQNVTLSCEQNLNHDAMYWYRQDPGQGLRLIYYSQIVNDFQKGDIAEGYSVSREKKESFPLTVTSAQKNPTAFYLCASSLPLPGQSYGYTFGSGTRLTVV.

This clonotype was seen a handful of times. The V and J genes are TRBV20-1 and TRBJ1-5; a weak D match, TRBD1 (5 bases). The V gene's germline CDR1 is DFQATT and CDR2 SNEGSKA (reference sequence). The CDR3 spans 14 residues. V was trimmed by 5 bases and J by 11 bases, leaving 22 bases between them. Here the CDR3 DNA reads TGCAGTGCTCCCCCGGGACTCCCGGCCAAGGCCCAGCATTTT. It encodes CSAPPGLPAKAQHF.

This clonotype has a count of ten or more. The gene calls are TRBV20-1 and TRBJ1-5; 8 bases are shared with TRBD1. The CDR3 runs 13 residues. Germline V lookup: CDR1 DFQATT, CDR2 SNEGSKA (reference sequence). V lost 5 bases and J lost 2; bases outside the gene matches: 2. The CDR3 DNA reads TGCAGTGCTGTGACAGGGGGCAATCAGCCCCAGCATTTT. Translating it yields CSAVTGGNQPQHF.